A single sample gave rise to the 13 T cell receptor beta chains below, sequenced in a study of T cells in localized non-small cell lung cancer. The data were produced by immunoSEQ multiplex PCR, yet TCRdb's version contains in-frame clones alone and is incomplete. This sample has about 28,000 clones, with approximately 90% found just once. Sequencing was performed on peripheral blood, taken before any cancer treatment. The origin of the receptors is a male donor older than 55 with stage I lung adenocarcinoma.

V is TRBV30 and J is TRBJ1-3, with D uncertain. Trimming cost V 4 bases and J 0 bases, with 10 bases left between them. CDR1 GTSNPN and CDR2 SVGIG come from the germline V gene (reference sequence). The CDR3 length is 14 residues. Written as DNA, the CDR3 is TGTGCCTGGATAACGTCGAGCTCTGGAAACACCATATATTTT. Amino acid sequence: CAWITSSSGNTIYF.

The table lists this clone with a count of one. This chain connects TRBV19 to TRBJ1-1, with 8 bases identical to TRBD1. CDR1 is LNHDA, CDR2 SQIVND, per germline (reference sequence). Trimming cost V 3 bases and J 6 bases; bases outside gene matches: 12. The CDR3 consists of 16 residues. CDR3 in DNA: TGTGCCAGTAGTATGCCAAGGCAGGGGGCCAGGGCTGAAGCTTTCTTT. This codes for CASSMPRQGARAEAFF.

This chain uses TRBV10-3 with TRBJ1-3; D unresolved. This CDR3 is 15 amino acids long. CDR1 is ENHRY, CDR2 SYGVKD, per germline. V was clipped by 3 bases and J by 2 bases, with 11 bases between them. The CDR3 DNA reads TGTGCCATCAGTGATGCAATACATACTGGAAACACCATATATTTT. Amino acid sequence: CAISDAIHTGNTIYF.

The V and J genes are TRBV15 and TRBJ1-1; D not certain. Germline CDR1 and CDR2: LNHNV and YYDKDF (reference sequence). This CDR3 comprises 13 residues. In DNA form, the CDR3 reads TGTGTCGCAAGCAGGCAAGGGCTCACTGAAGCTTTCTTT. This codes for CVASRQGLTEAFF.

The chain joins TRBV7-9 to TRBJ1-1, with D possibly matching TRBD1 (5 bases). V gave up 4 bases and J gave up 5 bases, with 11 bases separating them. CDR3 size: 13 residues. CDR1 and CDR2 from the germline V gene are SEHNR and FQNEAQ (reference sequence). The CDR3 DNA is TGTGCCAGCAGCTCCCTTAGGGGTACTGAAGCTTTCTTT. Protein sequence: CASSSLRGTEAFF.

This sequence joins TRBV20-1 and TRBJ1-1; D is ambiguous. The CDR3 consists of 10 residues. Trimming cost V 3 bases and J 6 bases, with 5 bases left between them. The germline V gene has CDR1 DFQATT and CDR2 SNEGSKA (reference sequence). The CDR3 DNA sequence: TGCAGTGCTAGTTCAGCTGAAGCTTTCTTT. Its protein product is CSASSAEAFF.

The chain has TRBV19 and TRBJ2-2, with TRBD1 as a possible D gene (6 bases). The germline CDR1 and CDR2 sequences are LNHDA and SQIVND (reference sequence). The V end was cut by 11 bases, the J end by 4 bases, with 17 bases between. The CDR3 is made up of 14 amino acids. The CDR3 loop is CAARPRGGTGELFF. In nucleotides, the CDR3 is TGTGCCGCCCGCCCCAGGGGCGGCACCGGGGAGCTGTTTTTT. The variable domain in full, with the rest retrieved from reference TRBV19 and TRBJ2-2, is DGGITQSPKYLFRKEGQNVTLSCEQNLNHDAMYWYRQDPGQGLRLIYYSQIVNDFQKGDIAEGYSVSREKKESFPLTVTSAQKNPTAFYLCAARPRGGTGELFFGEGSRLTVL.

This clone showed up just once. This chain links TRBV19 with TRBJ1-4; no firm D call. CDR3 length: 13 residues. The ends were cut back, 7 bases at V and 8 bases at J, with 14 bases in the middle. CDR1 is LNHDA, CDR2 SQIVND, per germline (reference sequence). The CDR3 DNA reads TGTGCCAGTACCCCCCTAGGTAGCGAAAAACTGTTTTTT. This sequence encodes CASTPLGSEKLFF.

The chain is built from TRBV18 and TRBJ1-2, with a weak D call TRBD1 (6 bases). The CDR3 loop spans 17 amino acids. Trimming left V 2 bases short and J 2 bases short, with 18 bases between. Per the germline V gene, CDR1 is KGHSH and CDR2 is LQKENI. CDR3 amino acids: CASSPSMQGRANYGYTF. CDR3 DNA: TGTGCCAGCTCACCATCTATGCAGGGGAGGGCCAACTATGGCTACACCTTC. Full variable domain (remainder filled in from reference TRBV18 and TRBJ1-2): NAGVMQNPRHLVRRRGQEARLRCSPMKGHSHVYWYRQLPEEGLKFMVYLQKENIIDESGMPKERFSAEFPKEGPSILRIQQVVRGDSAAYFCASSPSMQGRANYGYTFGSGTRLTVV.

This clone was recorded only once. The DNA of the CDR3 is TGCGCCAGCAGCTTAGGCAGGGAGACCCAGTACTTC. This encodes CASSLGRETQYF. The V and J genes are TRBV5-1 and TRBJ2-5; no firm D call. The CDR3 length is 12 residues. Deletions cut 2 bases from V and 5 bases from J, with 7 bases between. CDR1 and CDR2 (germline): SGHRS, YFSETQ.

The chain is built from TRBV7-2 and TRBJ1-2; 9 nucleotides agree with TRBD1. CDR3 length equals 16 residues. The germline CDR1 and CDR2 sequences are SGHTA and FQGNSA. V was clipped by 4 bases and J by 5 bases; unmatched bases: 11. Here the CDR3 reads CASSSTGGARNYGYTF. In DNA form, the CDR3 reads TGTGCCAGCAGCTCAACAGGGGGCGCCCGGAATTATGGCTACACCTTC. Using reference TRBV7-2 and TRBJ1-2 for the parts outside the CDR3, the full variable domain is GAGVSQSPSNKVTEKGKDVELRCDPISGHTALYWYRQSLGQGLEFLIYFQGNSAPDKSGLPSDRFSAERTGGSVSTLTIQRTQQEDSAVYLCASSSTGGARNYGYTFGSGTRLTVV.

The chain recombines TRBV11-2 with TRBJ2-7; D tentatively fits TRBD1 or TRBD2 (6 bases each). Germline V lookup: CDR1 SGHAT, CDR2 FQNNGV. The CDR3 extends over 15 amino acids. The ends were cut back, 0 bases at V and 3 bases at J, with 12 bases in the middle. CDR3 protein: CASSLDGGTFYEQYF. The CDR3 coding sequence is TGTGCCAGCAGCTTAGATGGGGGGACATTCTACGAGCAGTACTTC.

This chain links TRBV6-5 with TRBJ1-1, with D tentatively TRBD1 (5 bases). This CDR3 comprises 14 residues. Germline-derived CDR1 and CDR2 are MNHEY and SVGAGI. V gave up 2 bases and J gave up 6 bases, with 13 bases separating them. CDR3 sequence: CASSYSNEGAEAFF. CDR3 DNA: TGTGCCAGCAGTTACAGTAATGAAGGGGCTGAAGCTTTCTTT.